A selection of T cell receptor beta chains follows, all from one sample in a study of blood T cells in healthy people across ages. TCRdb passed the 5' RACE reads through MiXCR, listing each CDR3 protein once. The sample has around 1,000,000 distinct CDR3 sequences, roughly 24% seen once. These sequences were also reported in another study, on T cells of mothers and their children.

Material: blood. The receptors originated from a girl aged 2 to 9 in good health. CDR3s leave out the opening cysteine and the closing phenylalanine or tryptophan.

V	J	CDR3
TRBV3-1	TRBJ2-7	ASSQGYGEAEQY
TRBV6-1	TRBJ2-2	ASSEPDRPGELF
TRBV9	TRBJ2-3	ASSVEEGGIDTQY
TRBV9	TRBJ1-2	ASSVGSSNYGYT
TRBV28	TRBJ1-5	ASSLVDWQPQH
TRBV29-1	TRBJ1-4	SVTGEGSEKLF
TRBV5-1	TRBJ1-4	ASSLLGDNEKLF
TRBV25-1	TRBJ1-2	ASSDGSIQWGYT
TRBV12-3/TRBV12-4	NA	ASSLGPNINEQF
TRBV5-5	TRBJ1-1	ASSSGRGVWNTEAF
TRBV25-1	TRBJ1-1	ASSEYGGNKAL
TRBV6-5	TRBJ1-1	ASTRDVGTEAF
TRBV6-5	TRBJ2-2	ASRIQGAGELF
TRBV4-1	NA	ASSQGWEGDEQF
TRBV25-1	TRBJ1-4	ASSDLTGGNEKLF
TRBV11-2	TRBJ1-2	ASSLAGTVGT
TRBV29-1	NA	SVVLTTQY
TRBV2	TRBJ1-4	ASSESGGAAFEKLF
TRBV5-1	TRBJ1-1	ASSLESVGTEAF
TRBV19	TRBJ2-7	ASSIVGSSYEQY
TRBV7-2	TRBJ2-1	ASSSTGPRLNEQF
TRBV7-9	TRBJ2-7	ASTPSASYEQY
TRBV27	TRBJ2-2	ASMGDYTGELF
TRBV9	TRBJ2-1	ASSVGADNEQF
TRBV6-1	TRBJ1-2	ASANTGFYGYT
TRBV6-2/TRBV6-3	NA	ASRAPAFCEQY
TRBV10-3	TRBJ2-7	AISDGISYEQY
TRBV29-1	NA	SVARGLAELDEQY
TRBV7-8	TRBJ2-3	ASSFMGGTDTQY
TRBV6-5	TRBJ1-1	ASSYPNSGRAF
TRBV29-1	TRBJ1-5	SVGTAAGQPQH
TRBV20-1	TRBJ2-1	SARDQDGSRSYNEQF
TRBV12-3/TRBV12-4	TRBJ1-1	ASSDRSWNTEAF
TRBV6-6	TRBJ2-5	ASINSGTGEETQY
TRBV5-1	TRBJ2-4	ASSSPLTGEPNIQY
TRBV7-2	TRBJ2-3	ASSLARTSPDTQY
TRBV20-1	TRBJ2-3	SARDQRDHTDTQY
TRBV10-3	TRBJ2-7	AISEGPLYEQY
TRBV28	TRBJ2-7	ASRRQVWGSYEQY
TRBV7-8	TRBJ2-5	ASSLGGGAGVETQY
TRBV4-1	TRBJ2-5	ASSQEMQGVVGETQY
TRBV10-3	NA	AISESRTSGSEQY
TRBV11-3	TRBJ1-2	ASSLRAGYGYT
TRBV20-1	TRBJ2-1	SARDTGTSGAREQF
TRBV27	TRBJ1-4	ASSSGTGWKKLF
TRBV20-1	NA	SARDRRGQGLETQY
TRBV28	TRBJ2-4	ASSPPSSGLAGPIQY
TRBV15	TRBJ1-6	ATSRDQGGNSPLH
TRBV7-6	TRBJ2-7	ATHKLTGSYEQY
TRBV4-3	TRBJ1-4	ASSQFDRDNEKLF
TRBV2	TRBJ1-1	ASSPGRYTEAF
TRBV5-4	NA	ASSFSGGSEQF
TRBV15	TRBJ2-5	ATSRAVFQETQY
TRBV18	TRBJ2-3	ASSPPGREDTQY
TRBV4-2	TRBJ2-1	ASSHGVDEQF
TRBV15	TRBJ2-1	ATSRVRGADSYNEQF
TRBV7-9	TRBJ2-2	ASSYLLTGELF
TRBV20-1	TRBJ1-5	SARDRFWSQPQH
TRBV4-1	TRBJ1-2	ASSHGTGVNYGYT